This passage covers 21 T cell receptor beta chains from one sample sequenced in a study of OX40 agonist ivuxolimab in advanced cancers. Profiled with immunoSEQ multiplex PCR; TCRdb holds only in-frame clones, not every one. Of about 22,000 clones listed, around 85% are singletons. This specimen consisted of CD4+ or CD8+ T cells sorted from blood, obtained in a trial of the OX40 agonist ivuxolimab. These receptors all stem from an adult with an advanced solid tumor such as melanoma, head and neck, liver or kidney cancer.

This clone showed up just once. The same CDR3 also results from other DNA sequences found in this sample. This chain connects TRBV7-9 to TRBJ2-7; unclear D gene. V lost 4 bases and J lost 2, with 3 bases in between. This CDR3 has 11 amino acids. Germline CDR1 SEHNR, CDR2 FQNEAQ (reference sequence). The CDR3 reads CASSSTYEQYF. CDR3 DNA sequence: TGTGCCAGCAGCTCAACCTACGAGCAGTACTTC.

This sequence joins TRBV7-9 and TRBJ2-7; D is perhaps TRBD2 (5 bases). From germline, CDR1 is SEHNR and CDR2 FQNEAQ (reference sequence). CDR3 length: 13 amino acids. V lost 2 bases, J lost 3 bases, and 8 bases lay in between. The CDR3 DNA is TGTGCCAGCAGCTTATACGAGGGCTACGAGCAGTACTTC. Translated, it gives CASSLYEGYEQYF.

This chain joins TRBV19 and TRBJ1-1; D not certain. The germline V gene encodes CDR1 LNHDA and CDR2 SQIVND (reference sequence). The CDR3 runs to 13 residues. Trimming took 6 bases from V and 1 from J, leaving 9 bases between them. As DNA, the CDR3 is TGTGCCAGTAGGGCCAGGACGAACACTGAAGCTTTCTTT. It is translated as CASRARTNTEAFF.

This chain connects TRBV18 to TRBJ1-4; D gene uncertain. V was pared by 3 bases and J by 1 base, with 6 bases between. The CDR3 is 14 amino acids. Germline CDR1 is KGHSH and CDR2 is LQKENI. The CDR3 DNA follows: TGTGCCAGCTCACCGGCAGGAACTAATGAAAAACTGTTTTTT. The encoded protein is CASSPAGTNEKLFF. The entire variable domain, with the rest obtained from reference TRBV18 and TRBJ1-4, is as follows: NAGVMQNPRHLVRRRGQEARLRCSPMKGHSHVYWYRQLPEEGLKFMVYLQKENIIDESGMPKERFSAEFPKEGPSILRIQQVVRGDSAAYFCASSPAGTNEKLFFGSGTQLSVL.

This clone was picked up one time. The chain has TRBV27 and TRBJ2-7; 10 bases agree with TRBD1. This CDR3 contains 15 residues. Trimming cost V 3 bases and J 5 bases; bases outside gene matches: 7. Germline V CDR1 and CDR2: MNHEY, SMNVEV (reference sequence). CDR3 DNA: TGTGCCAGCAGTTTTGGCGGACAGGGGGGCGACGAGCAGTACTTC. As protein: CASSFGGQGGDEQYF.

The chain has TRBV5-1 and TRBJ2-2, with D unresolved. CDR1 is SGHRS and CDR2 is YFSETQ in the germline V gene. The CDR3 length is 12 residues. Trimming cost V 1 base and J 2 bases, with 0 bases left between them. CDR3 nucleotides: TGCGCCAGCAGCTTGAACACCGGGGAGCTGTTTTTT. This translates into CASSLNTGELFF. Full variable domain (rest looked up from reference TRBV5-1 and TRBJ2-2): KAGVTQTPRYLIKTRGQQVTLSCSPISGHRSVSWYQQTPGQGLQFLFEYFSETQRNKGNFPGRFSGRQFSNSRSEMNVSTLELGDSALYLCASSLNTGELFFGEGSRLTVL.

J is TRBJ2-2 and V is TRBV5-1; no clear D gene. With 4 bases removed from V and 5 bases from J, the gap between germline ends came to 9 bases. Germline V gene lookup returns CDR1 SGHRS and CDR2 YFSETQ. The CDR3 contains 13 residues. The CDR3 region has the DNA TGCGCCAGCAGCCCAGGTAGTACCGGGGAGCTGTTTTTT. This gives the protein CASSPGSTGELFF.

This chain uses TRBV4-1 with TRBJ2-7, with 7 bases matching TRBD2. CDR1 is MGHRA, CDR2 YSYEKL, per germline. The CDR3 is made up of 14 amino acids. V lost 4 bases, J lost 1 base, and 4 bases stayed unmatched. The DNA of the CDR3 is TGCGCCAGCAGCCTCGGAGCGGGGTCCTACGAGCAGTACTTC. Translating it yields CASSLGAGSYEQYF.

The rearrangement uses TRBV29-1 and TRBJ2-1, with TRBD2 matching over 8 bases. V lost 6 bases to trimming and J lost 4 bases; unmatched junction nucleotides: 8. CDR3 size: 14 residues. CDR1 and CDR2 (germline): SQVTM, ANQGSEA. The CDR3 nucleotides are TGCAGCGTCACAGGACGGGAGGGTTACAATGAGCAGTTCTTC. Residues: CSVTGREGYNEQFF.

This clone was found once. The chain couples TRBV6-6 to TRBJ2-7; no clear D. Looked up from germline, CDR1 is MNHNY and CDR2 is SVGAGI (reference sequence). V gave up 6 bases and J gave up 1 base, with 10 bases separating them. The CDR3 sequence is 13 residues long. CDR3 DNA sequence: TGTGCCAGCAGCCTCCTCGGTTCCTACGAGCAGTACTTC. Amino acids: CASSLLGSYEQYF.

The chain carries TRBV6-1 and TRBJ2-3; either TRBD1 or TRBD2 may supply D (6 bases each). Germline CDR1 MNHNS, CDR2 SASEGT. V was cut by 4 bases and J by 2 bases, with 13 bases left in between. The CDR3 extends over 15 amino acids. The CDR3 DNA reads TGTGCCAGCAGTGCTCTAGGGGGGACCACAGATACGCAGTATTTT. This translates into CASSALGGTTDTQYF.

In its sample, this clone was seen once. The rearrangement joins TRBV7-2 to TRBJ2-3; tentative D call: TRBD1 (6 bases). This CDR3 has 15 residues. Trimming shortened V by 1 base and J by 2 bases, and 10 bases separated the two germline ends. From germline, CDR1 is SGHTA and CDR2 FQGNSA. For the CDR3, the DNA is TGTGCCAGCAGCTTAGACGGACAGCCCACAGATACGCAGTATTTT. This gives the protein CASSLDGQPTDTQYF. Full variable domain (missing parts from reference TRBV7-2 and TRBJ2-3): GAGVSQSPSNKVTEKGKDVELRCDPISGHTALYWYRQSLGQGLEFLIYFQGNSAPDKSGLPSDRFSAERTGGSVSTLTIQRTQQEDSAVYLCASSLDGQPTDTQYFGPGTRLTVL.

V is TRBV7-8 and J is TRBJ2-5, with D possibly being TRBD1 (6 bases). Germline CDR1 and CDR2: SGHVS and FQNEAQ. V lost 1 base and J lost 5, with 14 bases in between. The CDR3 runs to 15 residues. The CDR3 DNA follows: TGTGCCAGCAGCTTAGGAATGGGGGCGAGGGAGACCCAGTACTTC. This sequence encodes CASSLGMGARETQYF.

This clone has only a few counts. The chain employs TRBV27 and TRBJ2-1; no definite D call. The CDR3 has 12 residues. In germline, CDR1 is MNHEY, CDR2 SMNVEV (reference sequence). Trimming removed 8 bases at V and 7 bases at J, with 12 bases between. CDR3 amino acids: CASGVNGNEQFF. CDR3 bases: TGTGCCAGCGGAGTCAACGGAAATGAGCAGTTCTTC.

The gene calls are TRBV9 and TRBJ2-1, with TRBD2 as a possible D gene (6 bases). This CDR3 has 15 amino acids. The V gene lost 0 bases and the J gene lost 2 bases, with 9 bases spanning the gap. Per the germline V gene, CDR1 is SGDLS and CDR2 is YYNGEE. In nucleotides, the CDR3 is TGTGCCAGCAGCGTAGCGCGGGGACCCTACAATGAGCAGTTCTTC. This translates into CASSVARGPYNEQFF.

The rearrangement links TRBV29-1 to TRBJ1-1; D uncertain. Germline V gene sequence: CDR1 SQVTM, CDR2 ANQGSEA. The CDR3 covers 9 residues. V was trimmed by 4 bases and J by 6 bases, leaving 3 bases between them. The CDR3 loop reads CSVGPEAFF. CDR3 bases: TGCAGCGTTGGTCCTGAAGCTTTCTTT.

The V call is TRBV7-3, the J call TRBJ2-3, with 7 bases that match TRBD1. V gave up 5 bases and J gave up 2 bases; unmatched junction bases: 7. The CDR3 runs 15 residues. Germline CDR1 SGHTA, CDR2 FQGTGA. CDR3 in amino acids: CASSPGQVITDTQYF. In DNA form, the CDR3 reads TGTGCCAGCAGCCCCGGACAGGTGATCACAGATACGCAGTATTTT.

The genes are TRBV14 and TRBJ2-5, with TRBD2 matching over 8 bases. Near its end, the DNA agrees better with TRBJ2-7, so the J call may be wrong. The germline gives CDR1 SGHDN, CDR2 FVKESK. The CDR3 is made up of 18 amino acids. The CDR3 here is CASSQALPRLAPVPEQYF. CDR3 sequence (DNA): TGTGCCAGCAGCCAAGCTCTCCCTCGACTAGCGCCCGTACCCGAGCAGTACTTC.

The chain combines TRBV5-4 with TRBJ2-7; 8 positions match TRBD1. The CDR3 runs to 14 residues. Germline V lookup: CDR1 SGHNT, CDR2 YYREEE (reference sequence). V dropped 1 base and J dropped 4; count of bases not matched to a gene: 4. The CDR3: CASSLQDRAYEQYF. For the CDR3, the DNA is TGTGCCAGCAGCTTGCAGGACAGGGCTTACGAGCAGTACTTC.

The gene calls are TRBV9 and TRBJ2-5; no reliable D call. The V end was cut by 0 bases, the J end by 0 bases, with 3 bases between. Germline values: CDR1 SGDLS, CDR2 YYNGEE. The CDR3 contains 13 residues. The CDR3, as DNA: TGTGCCAGCAGCGTAGAGTACCAAGAGACCCAGTACTTC. Translating gives CASSVEYQETQYF.

The chain joins TRBV4-1 to TRBJ2-7; TRBD1 might be the D (6 bases). Trimming pared 4 bases from V and 0 bases from J, leaving 13 bases between. The CDR3 extends over 15 amino acids. CDR1 is MGHRA, CDR2 YSYEKL, per germline. CDR3 coding DNA: TGCGCCAGCAGCCCACCCAGGGGCCTCTCCTACGAGCAGTACTTC. It yields the protein CASSPPRGLSYEQYF.